The 24 T cell receptor beta chains given below trace back to one sample, sequenced in a study of technical replicates of blood from a handful of donors. The repertoire was sequenced with immunoSEQ multiplex PCR; TCRdb's copy has only in-frame clones and lacks some. Altogether 50,000 to 70,000 clones are present, about 94% being singletons, with the ten largest covering around 4%. Input material: PBMCs. These receptors were collected from a human donor in good health. Some clones in this sample may be carry-over from other donors' samples.

The chain employs TRBV28 and TRBJ2-7; TRBD1 aligns across 7 bases. In germline, CDR1 is MDHEN, CDR2 SYDVKM. This CDR3 comprises 14 residues. Trimming at V came to 5 bases and at J to 4 bases, leaving 8 bases not matched to a gene. The CDR3 DNA is TGTGCCAGCAGTCGCCCAGGGGGATTGTACGAGCAGTACTTC. It encodes CASSRPGGLYEQYF. Variable domain in full (rest from reference TRBV28 and TRBJ2-7): DVKVTQSSRYLVKRTGEKVFLECVQDMDHENMFWYRQDPGLGLRLIYFSYDVKMKEKGDIPEGYSVSREKKERFSLILESASTNQTSMYLCASSRPGGLYEQYFGPGTRLTVT.

This chain links TRBV6-5 with TRBJ2-7, with a weak D call TRBD1 (6 bases). The CDR3 totals 14 residues. CDR1 MNHEY and CDR2 SVGAGI come from the germline V gene. Trimming stripped 5 bases from V and 3 bases from J, with 14 bases between. DNA for the CDR3: TGTGCCAGCAGTAACGATGGACAGTACTACGAGCAGTACTTC. This sequence encodes CASSNDGQYYEQYF.

In this sample, this clone turned up once. The rearrangement links TRBV6-5 to TRBJ1-2; weak D call: TRBD1 (6 bases). V was trimmed by 5 bases and J by 0 bases, leaving 13 bases between them. The germline V gene has CDR1 MNHEY and CDR2 SVGAGI. CDR3 length: 15 residues. DNA of the CDR3: TGTGCCAGCAGTCCTGGGACATCGTCTAACTATGGCTACACCTTC. It encodes CASSPGTSSNYGYTF.

The J gene is TRBJ2-3, the V gene TRBV6-5, with D tentatively TRBD1 (5 bases). The germline CDR1 and CDR2 sequences are MNHEY and SVGAGI. Trimming removed 6 bases from V and 0 bases from J, with 7 bases in between. The CDR3 consists of 13 residues. CDR3 protein: CASRTDSTDTQYF. CDR3 DNA: TGTGCCAGCAGGACAGATAGCACAGATACGCAGTATTTT.

The chain is built from TRBV11-1 and TRBJ2-7, with TRBD1 as a possible D gene (5 bases). Looked up from germline, CDR1 is SGHAT and CDR2 is FQDESV (reference sequence). Trimming shortened V by 4 bases and J by 3 bases, and 16 bases separated the two germline ends. This CDR3 is built from 15 residues. This CDR3 reads CASSSTDSHLYEQYF. The CDR3 DNA is TGTGCCAGCAGCTCGACTGACAGTCACCTCTACGAGCAGTACTTC.

The chain carries TRBV9 and TRBJ2-1; weak D call: TRBD1 (6 bases). The CDR3 spans 15 residues. The V gene's germline CDR1 is SGDLS and CDR2 YYNGEE. Trimming removed 0 bases at V and 12 bases at J, with 19 bases between. The CDR3 sequence: CASSVDSQGKGGQFF. The CDR3, as DNA: TGTGCCAGCAGCGTAGATAGTCAAGGAAAAGGGGGGCAGTTCTTC.

V gene TRBV2 combines with J gene TRBJ2-7, with TRBD2 identical over 11 bases. The V segment lost 5 bases and the J segment 5 bases; nucleotides outside the gene matches: 14. The CDR3 loop spans 17 amino acids. Germline CDR1 SNHLY, CDR2 FYNNEI. CDR3 coding DNA: TGTGCCAGCAGTTACCTAGCGGGGGGCTCCCCGGTGAACGAGCAGTACTTC. Its protein is CASSYLAGGSPVNEQYF. The whole variable domain, remainder taken from reference TRBV2 and TRBJ2-7, is EPEVTQTPSHQVTQMGQEVILRCVPISNHLYFYWYRQILGQKVEFLVSFYNNEISEKSEIFDDQFSVERPDGSNFTLKIRSTKLEDSAMYFCASSYLAGGSPVNEQYFGPGTRLTVT.

The V and J genes are TRBV13 and TRBJ1-1, with a tentative D call TRBD1 (5 bases). V shed 4 bases and J shed 0 bases, with 12 bases lying between them. The CDR3 is made up of 15 amino acids. Germline assignment: CDR1 PRHDT and CDR2 FYEKMQ (reference sequence). CDR3 DNA: TGTGCCAGCAGCTCCCAGGGTTACATGAACACTGAAGCTTTCTTT. It is translated as CASSSQGYMNTEAFF.

The gene calls are TRBV19 and TRBJ1-1, with 9 bases lining up with TRBD1. CDR1 is LNHDA, CDR2 SQIVND, per germline (reference sequence). This CDR3 spans 13 amino acids. V lost 9 bases and J lost 4; bases outside the gene matches: 6. The CDR3 bases are TGTGCCAGCGCTCCGGGACAGGGCACTGAAGCTTTCTTT. This sequence encodes CASAPGQGTEAFF.

By frequency in the sample, this clone is medium-sized. The V gene is TRBV10-3, the J gene TRBJ2-7; 8 bases map to TRBD1. Germline values: CDR1 ENHRY, CDR2 SYGVKD. Losses at the gene ends were 5 bases for V and 5 bases for J; bases not matched to a gene: 5. This CDR3 contains 13 residues. CDR3: CAISRTGYHEQYF. CDR3 sequence (DNA): TGTGCCATCAGTAGGACAGGGTACCACGAGCAGTACTTC.

This sequence joins TRBV5-4 and TRBJ1-2; tentative D call: TRBD1 (5 bases). CDR1 and CDR2 (germline): SGHNT, YYREEE (reference sequence). Trimming shortened V by 4 bases and J by 4 bases, and 11 bases separated the two germline ends. CDR3 size: 13 residues. This CDR3 reads CASSPAGGYGYTF. The CDR3 bases are TGTGCCAGCAGCCCGGCGGGGGGCTATGGCTACACCTTC.

The V and J genes are TRBV5-5 and TRBJ2-1, with 9 bases fitting TRBD2. This CDR3 has 15 amino acids. The V gene's germline CDR1 is SGHKS and CDR2 YYEKEE (reference sequence). V was pared by 0 bases and J by 8 bases, with 6 bases of the junction left unmatched. The CDR3 here is CASSLGLSGRYEQFF. The CDR3 coding sequence is TGTGCCAGCAGCTTGGGGCTTAGCGGGAGATATGAGCAGTTCTTC.

The table lists this clone with a count of one. The chain employs TRBV5-1 and TRBJ2-3, with TRBD1 matching 9 bases. The V segment lost 4 bases and the J segment 0 bases; nucleotides outside the gene matches: 12. The CDR3 consists of 18 residues. Germline CDR1 is SGHRS and CDR2 is YFSETQ. As DNA, the CDR3 is TGCGCCAGCAGCCTCGGACAGGGGCCGAACCCGAGCACAGATACGCAGTATTTT. Residues: CASSLGQGPNPSTDTQYF.

This chain uses TRBV30 with TRBJ2-7, with TRBD2 matching 7 bases. The CDR3 contains 15 residues. V shed 1 base, J shed 2 bases, and the junction held 8 bases outside the gene matches. Germline V gene data show CDR1 as GTSNPN and CDR2 as SVGIG (reference sequence). CDR3 DNA: TGTGCCTGGAGTGAAGGGGCTAGCGGAGCCTACGAGCAGTACTTC. Encoded protein: CAWSEGASGAYEQYF.

This clone was counted only a few times. The chain has TRBV7-2 and TRBJ1-5; perhaps TRBD1 as D (5 bases). Per germline, CDR1 SGHTA and CDR2 FQGNSA. This CDR3 is built from 16 residues. The V and J ends lost 2 bases and 1 base respectively, with 12 bases between them. The CDR3 loop reads CASSLFPSGSNQPQHF. For the CDR3, the DNA is TGTGCCAGCAGCTTATTCCCTTCAGGGAGCAATCAGCCCCAGCATTTT. The whole variable domain, remainder taken from reference TRBV7-2 and TRBJ1-5, is GAGVSQSPSNKVTEKGKDVELRCDPISGHTALYWYRQSLGQGLEFLIYFQGNSAPDKSGLPSDRFSAERTGGSVSTLTIQRTQQEDSAVYLCASSLFPSGSNQPQHFGDGTRLSIL.

J is TRBJ1-5 and V is TRBV7-9; perhaps TRBD1 as D (5 bases). CDR3 length equals 14 residues. Trimming took off 5 bases at V and 9 bases at J, with 17 bases between the two ends. From germline, CDR1 is SEHNR and CDR2 FQNEAQ (reference sequence). This CDR3 reads CASSHEDSSPPQHF. In DNA, the CDR3 is TGTGCCAGCAGCCATGAAGACAGCAGCCCGCCCCAGCATTTT.

CDR3 residues: CASSLGEGTQYF. The DNA for the CDR3 is TGCGCCAGCAGCTTGGGGGAGGGTACGCAGTATTTT. The genes are TRBV5-1 and TRBJ2-3; 7 bases are a match to TRBD2. Losses at the gene ends were 0 bases for V and 8 bases for J; bases not matched to a gene: 0. The germline V gene encodes CDR1 SGHRS and CDR2 YFSETQ. The CDR3 consists of 12 residues.

The CDR3 DNA is TGTGCCAGCAGCCGCAGAGCGGGACAGGGGGCTGGCTACGAGCAGTACTTC. Translating gives CASSRRAGQGAGYEQYF. The V gene is TRBV7-2, the J gene TRBJ2-7, with TRBD1 matching over 12 bases. Germline lookup yields CDR1 SGHTA and CDR2 FQGNSA. CDR3 length: 17 residues. After removal of 5 bases from V and 3 bases from J, the junction contained 11 bases not matched to a gene.

The chain joins TRBV7-3 to TRBJ2-7, with D tentatively TRBD2 (5 bases). The CDR3 contains 13 residues. Germline CDR1 and CDR2: SGHTA and FQGTGA. Trimming cost V 5 bases and J 5 bases, with 13 bases left between them. In DNA, the CDR3 is TGTGCCAGCAGCCTACTAGGAGCCGACGAGCAGTACTTC. Translation gives CASSLLGADEQYF.

The chain employs TRBV7-6 and TRBJ2-3; 10 bases are a match to TRBD2. Germline V gene sequence: CDR1 SGHVS, CDR2 FNYEAQ. Losses at the gene ends were 5 bases for V and 1 base for J; bases not matched to a gene: 3. The CDR3 has 15 amino acids. This chain's CDR3 is CASSITSGGTDTQYF. The CDR3 bases are TGTGCCAGCAGCATCACTAGCGGGGGCACAGATACGCAGTATTTT.

This clone appeared once. The V and J genes are TRBV5-1 and TRBJ2-1; 7 bases match TRBD1. V gave up 1 base and J gave up 0 bases; unmatched junction bases: 4. The length of the CDR3 is 16 residues. Germline-derived CDR1 and CDR2 are SGHRS and YFSETQ. CDR3 DNA: TGCGCCAGCAGCTTGACAGGGGAGAGCTCCTACAATGAGCAGTTCTTC. It is translated as CASSLTGESSYNEQFF.

The chain combines TRBV7-2 with TRBJ2-7, with TRBD2 matching over 7 bases. Germline lookup yields CDR1 SGHTA and CDR2 FQGNSA. The CDR3 is made up of 14 amino acids. Losses at the gene ends were 6 bases for V and 5 bases for J; bases not matched to a gene: 10. In DNA, the CDR3 is TGTGCCAGCAGACCCTTGGGGAGGGTCGACGAGCAGTACTTC. This sequence encodes CASRPLGRVDEQYF.

This sequence joins TRBV19 and TRBJ2-7; D might be TRBD2 (6 bases). V was clipped by 11 bases and J by 1 base, with 18 bases between them. The CDR3 covers 14 residues. Germline V gives CDR1 LNHDA, CDR2 SQIVND (reference sequence). The CDR3 loop reads CASRRDASSYEQYF. DNA for the CDR3: TGTGCCTCCAGGAGGGACGCAAGTTCCTACGAGCAGTACTTC.

In the case of this clone: One junction end does not reproduce the germline sequence, and a read error may be involved. The chain employs TRBV30 and TRBJ1-5; 8 bases line up with TRBD1. CDR1 GTSNPN and CDR2 SVGIG come from the germline V gene (reference sequence). This CDR3 is built from 12 residues. Here the CDR3 reads CAWAGGNQPQHF. The CDR3 DNA reads as TGTGCCTGGGCAGGGGGCAACCAGCCCCAGCATTTT.